These 6 T cell receptor beta chains were all obtained from the same sample, sequenced in a study of response to subunit inactivated influenza vaccine. Each CDR3 protein gets one entry after TCRdb re-called the RT-PCR reads with MiXCR. This table has about 700,000 distinct CDR3 sequences, over 11% appearing once. The sample here was PBMCs from blood, taken less than 15 days before vaccination. These receptor sequences come from a man aged 45 to 65 who received an inactivated influenza vaccine.

The rearrangement links TRBV2 to TRBJ2-7; TRBD1 agrees at 11 bases. In germline, CDR1 is SNHLY, CDR2 FYNNEI. V dropped 4 bases and J dropped 2; count of bases not matched to a gene: 13. This CDR3 contains 18 residues. This chain's CDR3 is CASSVRTGGWGRTYEQYF. The CDR3 region has the DNA TGTGCCAGCAGTGTTCGGACAGGGGGCTGGGGGAGGACCTACGAGCAGTACTTC.

At least ten counts were recorded for this clonotype. This chain joins TRBV20-1 and TRBJ1-3, with D maybe TRBD1 (6 bases). The CDR3 extends over 16 amino acids. Germline V gene lookup returns CDR1 DFQATT and CDR2 SNEGSKA (reference sequence). The V gene lost 4 bases and the J gene lost 1 base, with 17 bases spanning the gap. The CDR3 region is CSAKKNRVFSGNTIYF. CDR3 coding DNA: TGCAGTGCTAAAAAAAACAGGGTATTTTCTGGAAACACCATATATTTT.

The rearrangement links TRBV7-2 to TRBJ1-6, with TRBD1 identical over 7 bases. Germline V gives CDR1 SGHTA, CDR2 FQGNSA. The CDR3 consists of 15 residues. V dropped 6 bases and J dropped 10; count of bases not matched to a gene: 12. CDR3 in amino acids: CASRRDSLSGSPLHF. The CDR3 DNA reads TGTGCCAGCAGACGGGACAGTTTATCGGGGTCACCCCTCCACTTT.

This clonotype has just a few counts. The chain has TRBV20-1 and TRBJ2-1; D is unresolved. V lost 3 bases and J lost 6, with 21 bases in between. The CDR3 runs to 16 residues. CDR1 DFQATT and CDR2 SNEGSKA come from the germline V gene (reference sequence). CDR3 sequence (DNA): TGCAGTGCTAGCGGCGTCGGAGCCGCCCCTGTCAATGAGCAGTTCTTC. Translated: CSASGVGAAPVNEQFF.

Only a few counts were recorded for this clonotype. V is TRBV14 and J is TRBJ1-3; D is undetermined. Trimming cost V 2 bases and J 7 bases, with 15 bases left between them. The germline CDR1 and CDR2 sequences are SGHDN and FVKESK. This CDR3 has 15 residues. For the CDR3, the DNA is TGTGCCAGCAGCCAACTCACGCTCCTGGGGAACACCATATATTTT. It translates to CASSQLTLLGNTIYF.

This clonotype has just a few counts. The chain has TRBV20-1 and TRBJ1-2, with 7 bases fitting TRBD1. Trimming removed 0 bases from V and 2 bases from J; junction bases left unmatched: 6. Germline CDR1 and CDR2: DFQATT and SNEGSKA (reference sequence). The CDR3 covers 15 residues. This CDR3 reads CSARDGDSLNYGYTF. For the CDR3, the DNA is TGCAGTGCTAGAGATGGGGACAGTTTAAACTATGGCTACACCTTC.